A selection of T cell receptor beta chains follows, all from one sample in a study of regulatory T cells in long-lasting Graves disease. Each CDR3 protein is one row after TCRdb ran MiXCR on the multiplex PCR reads. The table records 350,000 to 500,000 distinct CDR3 sequences, under 25% of them present only once. The input for sequencing was peripheral blood mononuclear cells (PBMCs), taken when the disease was refractory, from a patient treated with antithyroid drugs. These receptors were obtained from a female donor with Graves disease. Both conserved end residues are part of each CDR3. A D gene is named only where the DNA matches it firmly. Clone size, where shown, is once, few, many, or a class for clones that have expanded.

CDR3aa | CDR3nt | v_gene | d_gene | abundance | j_gene
CASSAYRGEYEQYF | TGTGCCAGTAGTGCATACAGGGGCGAATACGAGCAGTACTTC | TRBV19 | TRBD1 | many | TRBJ2-7
CASSSTGGLQKLFF | TGTGCCAGCAGTTCGACAGGGGGCCTACAAAAACTGTTTTTT | TRBV28 | TRBD1 | many | TRBJ1-4
CASTELGPTYEQYF | TGTGCCAGCACCGAATTGGGACCAACCTACGAGCAGTACTTC | TRBV6-2/TRBV6-3 | NA | NA | TRBJ2-7
CSVEGRDKGGANEKLFF | TGCAGCGTTGAAGGACGGGACAAAGGAGGGGCTAATGAAAAACTGTTTTTT | TRBV29-1 | NA | few | TRBJ1-4
CASSPGGPPPLHF | TGCGCCAGCAGCCCCGGAGGGCCGCCACCCCTCCACTTT | TRBV5-1 | NA | NA | TRBJ1-6
CSVERVGELFF | TGCAGCGTAGAGAGGGTCGGGGAGCTGTTTTTT | TRBV29-1 | NA | few | TRBJ2-2
CASRSPGTGEAGELFF | TGTGCCAGCCGCTCCCCCGGGACAGGGGAAGCCGGGGAGCTGTTTTTT | TRBV28 | TRBD1 | many | TRBJ2-2
CSARPPQGTGLNEQYF | TGCAGTGCTAGGCCCCCTCAGGGGACAGGCTTAAACGAGCAGTACTTC | TRBV20-1 | TRBD1 | few | TRBJ2-7
CASSLRGSSSYNEQFF | TGTGCCAGCAGCTTAAGAGGATCCAGCTCTTACAATGAGCAGTTCTTC | TRBV7-2 | NA | NA | TRBJ2-1
CASFSPGQGISGNTIYF | TGTGCCAGCTTCTCCCCGGGACAGGGGATCTCTGGAAACACCATATATTTT | TRBV28 | TRBD1 | many | TRBJ1-3
CASSLGGYGYTF | TGTGCCAGCAGCCTGGGAGGCTATGGCTACACCTTC | TRBV28 | NA | many | TRBJ1-2
CASIFTGTSNQPQHF | TGTGCCAGCATCTTTACAGGGACTAGCAATCAGCCCCAGCATTTT | TRBV28 | NA | many | TRBJ1-5
CASSPYLASQETQYF | TGCGCCAGCAGCCCGTACCTAGCAAGCCAAGAGACCCAGTACTTC | TRBV4-1 | NA | NA | TRBJ2-5
CASSLQRVDQPQHF | TGTGCCAGCAGCTTACAAAGGGTTGACCAGCCCCAGCATTTT | TRBV7-8 | NA | NA | TRBJ1-5
CASSSEASGTSYEQYF | TGTGCCAGCAGCAGCGAGGCTAGCGGGACCTCCTACGAGCAGTACTTC | TRBV28 | TRBD2 | many | TRBJ2-7
CASGGGTDGYEQYF | TGTGCCAGCGGGGGAGGGACAGACGGATACGAGCAGTACTTC | TRBV6-1 | NA | NA | TRBJ2-7
CASSPNAGRFGYTF | TGTGCCAGCAGCCCCAACGCAGGGCGTTTCGGCTACACCTTC | TRBV28 | NA | many | TRBJ1-2
CSARDVAGTGANVLTF | TGCAGTGCTAGAGATGTAGCGGGAACTGGGGCCAACGTCCTGACTTTC | TRBV20-1 | TRBD2 | many | TRBJ2-6
CAIATTAGIATEAFF | TGTGCCATCGCGACGACGGCCGGGATTGCCACTGAAGCTTTCTTT | TRBV10-3 | NA | many | TRBJ1-1
CASSGGTSGRGNTGELFF | TGTGCCAGCAGCGGGGGGACTAGCGGGAGGGGAAACACCGGGGAGCTGTTTTTT | TRBV9 | TRBD2 | once | TRBJ2-2
CASSLGGSWNTEAFF | TGCGCCAGCAGCCTGGGAGGCAGCTGGAACACTGAAGCTTTCTTT | TRBV5-1 | NA | few | TRBJ1-1
CASSLDKDEQYF | TGTGCCAGCAGCTTAGACAAGGACGAGCAGTACTTC | TRBV11-2 | NA | many | TRBJ2-7
CASSPGDQNTGELFF | TGTGCCAGCTCACCAGGGGACCAGAACACCGGGGAGCTGTTTTTT | TRBV18 | NA | few | TRBJ2-2